This entry is about one TCR beta chain. Its target antigen remains unknown. Per-nucleotide qualities are absent, and no much larger clonotype sits a single base away. The germline V gene supplies CDR1 KGHSH and CDR2 LQKENI. V is clipped by 6 bases and J by 0 bases, and the sequence between their germline boundaries is 11 bases long. CDR3 length: 15 amino acids, cysteine to phenylalanine. Kept here is only the CDR3 DNA, which spans 45 bases and is read in frame from base 1. Collaborating institutions collected whole blood in K2EDTA tubes following their own protocols. For TCRbeta analysis, collaborators shipped samples as frozen whole blood, isolated PBMCs, or DNA extracted from either of those sample types. TCRbeta CDR3 regions were amplified from genomic DNA by means of the immunoSEQ Assay, a bias-controlled multiplex PCR. The authors' analysis ran thus. Nucleated cell counts per sample were estimated from amplification of reference gene primers within the assay. To quantify the absolute abundance of each unique TCRbeta CDR3 rearrangement, sequence reads were collapsed and filtered. For each sample, productive Simpson clonality was calculated as the square root of Simpson's diversity index across productive rearrangements. TCRdb re-hosts the immuneACCESS table, in-frame sequences only. Its copies lack some clones; in the studies checked, an unresolved V gene accounts for under half of them, and the cause for the rest is not known. That table gives V, J and clone size, and the DNA gave D and trimming. Across this sample there are 83,000 or so clones, with 60% to 85% seen only once. Of the sample, approximately 10% falls within the top ten clones.

The data derive from a study of blood T cell repertoires in COVID-19 (TCRdb year 2020). The study in broad terms: Samples from collaborators originated in the United States, Italy and Spain and spanned both the acute and convalescent phases of COVID-19. The prospective study material was composed of cDNA or gDNA derived from T cells, B-cell-depleted T cells, or PBMCs. Subjects who had been exposed to COVID-19, were actively infected with it, or had recovered from it provided the deeply sampled blood TCRbeta repertoires that made up the dataset. The repertoires were made available in a free public database intended to serve as a resource for research on the immune response to SARS-CoV-2. Samples were obtained from the ongoing ImmuneRACE study (first 160 participants) and from over 1,000 subjects provided by 6 global collaborators. The sample metadata nearly always contained a de-identified subject ID, COVID-19 status, age in years and sex. Where available, HLA class I and class II types were taken from metadata supplied by the sample provider and were not determined by assay-based typing. Broader findings and caveats from the paper: How much clinical and demographic metadata was included differed by source and by participant, and the metadata was provided uncurated.

The chain couples TRBV18 to TRBJ2-2; the D segment could be TRBD1, given 6 matching bases. Sequenced sample: peripheral blood. This TCR came from a woman aged 80 or older with acute or convalescent COVID-19. The CDR3 protein is CASSPGASNTGELFF. The nucleotides are TGTGCCAGCTCCCCAGGGGCCTCGAACACCGGGGAGCTGTTTTTT.